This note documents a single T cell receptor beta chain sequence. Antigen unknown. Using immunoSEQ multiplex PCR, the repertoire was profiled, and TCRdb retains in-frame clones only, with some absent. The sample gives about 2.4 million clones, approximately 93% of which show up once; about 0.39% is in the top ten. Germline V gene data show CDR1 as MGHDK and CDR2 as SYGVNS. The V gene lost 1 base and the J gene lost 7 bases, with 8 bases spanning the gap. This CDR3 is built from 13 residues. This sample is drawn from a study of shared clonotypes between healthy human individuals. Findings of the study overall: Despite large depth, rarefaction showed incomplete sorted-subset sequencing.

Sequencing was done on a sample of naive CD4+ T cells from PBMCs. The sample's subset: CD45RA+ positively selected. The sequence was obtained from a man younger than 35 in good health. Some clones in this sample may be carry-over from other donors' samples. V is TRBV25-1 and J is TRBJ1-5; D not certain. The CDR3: CASSESGLQPQHF. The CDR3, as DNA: TGTGCCAGCAGTGAATCGGGTTTGCAGCCCCAGCATTTT.